This passage covers 27 T cell receptor beta chains from one sample sequenced in a study of read filtering for tumor transcriptome and immune sequencing (dated by TCRdb to 2020 to 2022). This sample was sequenced with an Illumina HiSeq 4000. The Immunoverse kit was used to build TCR libraries from about 400 ng RNA, with molecular barcoded adaptors covering alpha/delta and beta/gamma chains. TCRdb handled the public reads itself, with Q25 trimming in fastp and clone calling in MiXCR, and kept productive beta chains. All rows with the same CDR3 protein become a single entry with the most common DNA and genes. The sample table contains roughly 6,000 distinct CDR3 sequences; only one count was recorded for less than 25% of them. Under 50% of the sample rests with the top ten. Sequencing was done on a sample of a population of CD138-negative cells sorted from bone marrow. The cell subset or site label corresponds to: bone marrow mononuclear cells depleted of CD138+ plasma/myeloma cells by negative magnetic selection. These receptors all come from a donor aged 40 or older with multiple myeloma.

For this clonotype: No conserved phenylalanine or tryptophan ends this CDR3, so it is likely a read error. CDR3 loop: CASSLARFLGGNEQFS. The DNA of the CDR3 is TGTGCCAGCAGCTTAGCGAGATTCCTCGGCGGGAATGAGCAGTTCTCC. This sequence joins TRBV7-8 and TRBJ2-1, with D perhaps TRBD2 (5 bases). The V gene lost 0 bases and the J gene lost 7 bases, with 16 bases spanning the gap. This CDR3 contains 16 residues. Germline V CDR1 and CDR2: SGHVS, FQNEAQ.

This clonotype rates as medium-sized. The chain joins TRBV20-1 to TRBJ2-1; 10 nucleotides agree with TRBD1. Per germline, CDR1 DFQATT and CDR2 SNEGSKA (reference sequence). The trim removed 5 bases at V and 8 bases at J, leaving 18 bases unmatched. The CDR3 contains 17 residues. For the CDR3, the DNA is TGCAGTGCTCTCCCCCCCCCCCGGGACAGGGGCGCGGATGAGCAGTTCTTC. Encoded protein: CSALPPPRDRGADEQFF.

This clonotype has a handful of counts. The CDR3 sequence is CASSTSGSYEQYF. The CDR3 DNA sequence: TGTGCCAGCAGCACCAGCGGCTCCTACGAGCAGTACTTC. The rearrangement joins TRBV7-9 to TRBJ2-7, with D maybe TRBD2 (5 bases). V was cut by 5 bases and J by 0 bases, with 8 bases left in between. The germline CDR1 and CDR2 sequences are SEHNR and FQNEAQ (reference sequence). This CDR3 is 13 amino acids long.

This clonotype has a count of ten or more. V is TRBV29-1 and J is TRBJ1-1; D gene ambiguous. Deletions cut 7 bases from V and 4 bases from J, with 10 bases between. This CDR3 contains 11 residues. Per germline, CDR1 SQVTM and CDR2 ANQGSEA. CDR3 loop: CSAWEGTEAFF. DNA of the CDR3: TGCAGCGCTTGGGAGGGCACTGAAGCTTTCTTT.

By frequency in the sample, this clonotype is medium-sized. The rearrangement joins TRBV7-2 to TRBJ2-1, with no clear D. CDR3 length: 12 amino acids. Germline CDR1 reads SGHTA; CDR2 reads FQGNSA. V lost 3 bases and J 2 bases, leaving 2 bases between the germline ends. CDR3 loop: CASSLAYNEQFF. CDR3 DNA sequence: TGTGCCAGCAGCTTGGCCTACAATGAGCAGTTCTTC.

As to this clonotype: It is likely a read error: a sequence one base away is far more abundant. The chain uses TRBV7-2 and TRBJ1-6; D not certain. The CDR3 runs 18 residues. CDR1 SGHTA and CDR2 FQGNSA come from the germline V gene. The CDR3 here is CASSPFSPWVRVNTEVFF. The CDR3 DNA follows: TGTGCCAGCAGCCCCTTCTCTCCCTGGGTTAGGGTGAACACTGAAGTTTTCTTT.

In its sample, this clonotype was seen many times. The chain uses TRBV5-1 and TRBJ2-7; D is possibly TRBD2 (6 bases). Germline loops: CDR1 SGHRS, CDR2 YFSETQ. The CDR3 contains 15 residues. With 0 bases removed from V and 6 bases from J, the gap between germline ends came to 16 bases. CDR3 sequence: CASSLDPAGRSEQYF. The CDR3 coding sequence is TGCGCCAGCAGCTTGGACCCGGCGGGGAGGAGCGAGCAGTACTTC.

Sample share makes this clonotype medium-sized. CDR3 DNA sequence: TGTGCCAGCAGTGGACCCCAGACTAGCGGATACAATGAGCAGTTCTTC. Translating it yields CASSGPQTSGYNEQFF. V gene TRBV2 combines with J gene TRBJ2-1; 9 bases agree with TRBD2. Germline values: CDR1 SNHLY, CDR2 FYNNEI. The CDR3 is made up of 16 amino acids. With 4 bases clipped from V and 4 bases from J, the junction kept 8 bases outside the gene matches.

This clonotype showed up many times. The rearrangement uses TRBV10-3 and TRBJ2-7; TRBD1 is a possible D gene (5 bases). This CDR3 contains 12 residues. The germline V gene has CDR1 ENHRY and CDR2 SYGVKD. V lost 2 bases and J 6 bases, leaving 8 bases between the germline ends. This CDR3 is CAISEIQVEQYF. The DNA of the CDR3 is TGTGCCATCAGTGAGATACAGGTCGAGCAGTACTTC.

With regard to this clonotype: Only one base separates this from a far larger clonotype, so it likely reflects a read error. This likely comes from a read error, as the CDR3 has no conserved phenylalanine or tryptophan at its end. The chain couples TRBV5-8 to TRBJ2-7, with a weak D call TRBD2 (5 bases). V was cut by 6 bases and J by 0 bases, with 13 bases left in between. Germline CDR1 SGHTS, CDR2 YDEGEE. The CDR3 runs to 14 residues. The DNA of the CDR3 is TGTGCCAGCATCAAAGCGGACCACTCCTACGAGCAGTACTCC. Residues: CASIKADHSYEQYS.

This clonotype was found once. The CDR3 ends on some other residue instead of the conserved phenylalanine or tryptophan, so this is likely a read error. CDR3 residues: CAGRLTPGTEAFS. The CDR3 nucleotides read TGTGCCGGCAGACTCACCCCCGGCACTGAAGCTTTCTCT. The chain joins TRBV28 to TRBJ1-1; no reliable D call. Germline lookup yields CDR1 MDHEN and CDR2 SYDVKM. This CDR3 is built from 13 residues.

In its sample, this clonotype was seen many times. This chain's CDR3 is CASSLQRGGRETQYF. CDR3 nucleotide sequence: TGTGCCAGCAGCCTCCAGCGGGGGGGCCGAGAGACCCAGTACTTC. The chain combines TRBV7-8 with TRBJ2-5; TRBD2 matches at 10 bases. The CDR3 has 15 residues. With 5 bases clipped from V and 4 bases from J, the junction kept 7 bases outside the gene matches. Germline CDR1 is SGHVS and CDR2 is FQNEAQ. Based on the CDR3 plus reference TRBV7-8 and TRBJ2-5, the full variable domain is GAGVSQSPRYKVAKRGQDVALRCDPISGHVSLFWYQQALGQGPEFLTYFQNEAQLDKSGLPSDRFFAERPEGSVSTLKIQRTQQEDSAVYLCASSLQRGGRETQYFGPGTRLLVL.

This clonotype was seen at least ten times. The chain combines TRBV2 with TRBJ1-6, with D possibly being TRBD1 (6 bases). Germline CDR1 SNHLY, CDR2 FYNNEI. The CDR3 has 14 residues. Deletions cut 6 bases from V and 7 bases from J, with 13 bases between. The CDR3 region is CASRGHDRNSPLHF. CDR3 coding DNA: TGTGCCAGCAGGGGACATGATCGAAATTCACCCCTCCACTTT.

This clonotype has at least ten counts. V is TRBV4-3 and J is TRBJ2-6, with a possible D match to TRBD1 (6 bases). The V gene's germline CDR1 is LGHNA and CDR2 YSLEER. Trimming pared 6 bases from V and 4 bases from J, leaving 16 bases between. This CDR3 region has 16 residues. CDR3 sequence: CASRAHRASGANVLTF. The CDR3 region has the DNA TGCGCCAGCAGAGCGCACAGGGCTTCGGGGGCCAACGTCCTGACTTTC.

In its sample, this clonotype was seen many times. This chain uses TRBV7-2 with TRBJ2-3; 9 bases map to TRBD2. The CDR3 spans 14 residues. Germline CDR1 reads SGHTA; CDR2 reads FQGNSA. J gave up 4 bases and V 3 bases, and 2 bases lay outside the gene matches. The CDR3 nucleotides read TGTGCCAGCAGCTTTGCGGGGGGGTCAGATACGCAGTATTTT. Its protein product is CASSFAGGSDTQYF.

This clonotype ranks as medium-sized. V usage is TRBV4-3 and J usage is TRBJ2-7; 7 bases align to TRBD1. CDR1 is LGHNA and CDR2 is YSLEER in the germline V gene. The CDR3 sequence is 15 residues long. With 2 bases clipped from V and 4 bases from J, the junction kept 8 bases outside the gene matches. CDR3 DNA: TGCGCCAGCAGCCAATCGGACAGGTTAGGGTACGAGCAGTACTTC. This sequence encodes CASSQSDRLGYEQYF.

This clonotype was detected many times. The chain couples TRBV5-1 to TRBJ2-1; D gene ambiguous. Germline V gives CDR1 SGHRS, CDR2 YFSETQ. The ends were cut back, 6 bases at V and 6 bases at J, with 16 bases in the middle. This CDR3 contains 14 residues. This CDR3 is CASTQTWLVNEQFF. The CDR3 coding sequence is TGCGCCAGCACCCAGACCTGGCTAGTCAATGAGCAGTTCTTC.

By frequency in the sample, this clonotype is medium-sized. The V and J genes are TRBV7-8 and TRBJ2-1; possibly TRBD2 for D (6 bases). The CDR3 consists of 14 residues. Germline values: CDR1 SGHVS, CDR2 FQNEAQ. Trimming left V 3 bases short and J 9 bases short, with 15 bases between. CDR3 nucleotide sequence: TGTGCCAGCAGCTTTCTACGGGAGAGCGGTGAGCAGTTCTTC. Protein: CASSFLRESGEQFF.

This clonotype has ten or more counts. This sequence is one base from a far larger clone and is likely a read error. J is TRBJ2-7 and V is TRBV12-3 or TRBV12-4; D remains unclear. The length of the CDR3 is 16 residues. V lost 3 bases, J lost 0 bases, and 15 bases lay in between. Here the CDR3 reads CASSFGVGLISYEQYF. In nucleotides, the CDR3 is TGTGCCAGCAGTTTTGGGGTGGGTTTGATCTCCTACGAGCAGTACTTC.

This clonotype has ten or more counts. The chain uses TRBV19 and TRBJ2-1; 8 nucleotides match TRBD2. V shed 5 bases, J shed 8 bases, and the junction held 11 bases outside the gene matches. The CDR3 has 15 residues. Germline CDR1 LNHDA, CDR2 SQIVND (reference sequence). In DNA form, the CDR3 reads TGTGCCAGTAGTCGGGGGGGCCCCCGGGCTGATGAGCAGTTCTTC. It is translated as CASSRGGPRADEQFF.

This clonotype was counted many times. V usage is TRBV29-1 and J usage is TRBJ1-1, with 7 bases matching TRBD1. V shed 7 bases, J shed 1 base, and the junction held 15 bases outside the gene matches. The CDR3 sequence is 16 residues long. CDR1 SQVTM and CDR2 ANQGSEA come from the germline V gene. The CDR3 nucleotides are TGCAGCGCCATGCCAGGGGGATCCGGGGCGAACACTGAAGCTTTCTTT. Protein sequence: CSAMPGGSGANTEAFF.

In this sample, this clonotype turned up many times. This chain's CDR3 is CASRGSRSGNEQFF. For the CDR3, the DNA is TGTGCCAGCCGAGGTAGCCGGTCCGGTAATGAGCAGTTCTTC. V gene TRBV7-2 combines with J gene TRBJ2-1; D is unclear. CDR1 and CDR2 from the germline V gene are SGHTA and FQGNSA. V was pared by 8 bases and J by 7 bases, with 18 bases between. The CDR3 length is 14 residues.

In its sample, this clonotype was seen many times. The rearrangement uses TRBV20-1 and TRBJ2-5, with 7 bases identical to TRBD1. Germline V gene lookup returns CDR1 DFQATT and CDR2 SNEGSKA (reference sequence). The CDR3 extends over 15 amino acids. V shed 4 bases, J shed 6 bases, and the junction held 14 bases outside the gene matches. The CDR3 bases are TGCAGTGCTACTAAGCCTACAGGGGAACGAAAGACCCAGTACTTC. Its translation: CSATKPTGERKTQYF.

In this sample, this clonotype turned up many times. J is TRBJ2-5 and V is TRBV6-2 or TRBV6-3; D is possibly TRBD2 (6 bases). The V end was cut by 1 base, the J end by 5 bases, with 11 bases between. CDR1 and CDR2 (germline): MNHEY, SVGEGT. The length of the CDR3 is 14 residues. CDR3 sequence: CASSYLTGEETQYF. The CDR3 DNA reads TGTGCCAGCAGTTACTTGACGGGAGAGGAGACCCAGTACTTC.

By share of the sample, this clonotype is medium-sized. The chain combines TRBV6-2 or TRBV6-3 with TRBJ2-1; D gene ambiguous. The CDR3 extends over 12 amino acids. Germline lookup yields CDR1 MNHEY and CDR2 SVGEGT. V dropped 2 bases and J dropped 6 bases, with 5 bases sitting between them. CDR3 nucleotide sequence: TGTGCCAGCAGTTACCTTCCCAATGAGCAGTTCTTC. Translating it yields CASSYLPNEQFF.

This clonotype was detected many times. This may be a read error, as it is one base from a much larger clone. It is unclear where the CDR3 begins or ends on the DNA, so no DNA is shown, and the CDR3 is as TCRdb lists it. The chain is built from TRBV6-4 and TRBJ2-1; the table calls TRBD1, which could not be checked here. From its first to its last residue, the CDR3 has 13 amino acids. The V gene's germline CDR1 is MRHNA and CDR2 SNTAGT. CDR3 loop: CASSFAGGNEQSF.

The gene calls are TRBV7-2 and TRBJ2-7; tentatively, D is TRBD1 (5 bases). V lost 5 bases to trimming and J lost 3 bases, with 17 bases between them. The length of the CDR3 is 15 residues. Germline-derived CDR1 and CDR2 are SGHTA and FQGNSA. The CDR3, as DNA: TGTGCCAGCAGCGACCTAGGGGATGCGATCTACGAGCAGTACTTC. Its translation: CASSDLGDAIYEQYF.